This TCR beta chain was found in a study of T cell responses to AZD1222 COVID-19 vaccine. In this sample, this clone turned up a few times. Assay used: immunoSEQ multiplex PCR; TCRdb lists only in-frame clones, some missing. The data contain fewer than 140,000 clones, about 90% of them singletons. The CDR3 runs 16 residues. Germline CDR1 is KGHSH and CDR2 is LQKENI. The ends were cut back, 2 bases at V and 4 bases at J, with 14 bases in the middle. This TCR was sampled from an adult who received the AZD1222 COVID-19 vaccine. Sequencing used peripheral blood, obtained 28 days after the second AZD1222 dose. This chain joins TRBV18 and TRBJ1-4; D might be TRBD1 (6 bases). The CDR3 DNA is TGTGCCAGCTCACCATCAACAACAGGGATTAATGAAAAACTGTTTTTT. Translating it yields CASSPSTTGINEKLFF. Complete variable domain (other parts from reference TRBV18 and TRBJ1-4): NAGVMQNPRHLVRRRGQEARLRCSPMKGHSHVYWYRQLPEEGLKFMVYLQKENIIDESGMPKERFSAEFPKEGPSILRIQQVVRGDSAAYFCASSPSTTGINEKLFFGSGTQLSVL.